This T cell receptor beta chain was documented in a study of cytomegalovirus exposure and HLA in healthy donors. As for the study in general: A later analysis reported the roughly 120 validation repertoires used the same platform as the approximately 670 first-cohort repertoires.

There are 16 residues in the CDR3. V was pared by 3 bases and J by 0 bases, with 2 bases of the junction left unmatched. Germline V gene sequence: CDR1 SGHRS, CDR2 YFSETQ. Clones were read by immunoSEQ multiplex PCR, and TCRdb kept only the in-frame ones, dropping some. In the table there are some 100,000 clones, 86% of which are singletons. The origin of this receptor is a man aged 18 to 30 in good health and CMV-seronegative. The chain recombines TRBV5-1 with TRBJ1-4, with 10 bases aligning to TRBD1. Input material: PBMCs. For the CDR3, the DNA is TGCGCCAGCAGCTCCGGACAGGGGGCAACTAATGAAAAACTGTTTTTT. The encoded protein is CASSSGQGATNEKLFF. The full variable domain, completed using reference TRBV5-1 and TRBJ1-4, is KAGVTQTPRYLIKTRGQQVTLSCSPISGHRSVSWYQQTPGQGLQFLFEYFSETQRNKGNFPGRFSGRQFSNSRSEMNVSTLELGDSALYLCASSSGQGATNEKLFFGSGTQLSVL.